The 31 T cell receptor beta chains below were found in one sample sequenced in a study of T cell responses to AZD1222 COVID-19 vaccine. TCRdb keeps only in-frame clones here, not all; method: immunoSEQ multiplex PCR. There are about 180,000 clones in the sample; about 86% occur only once, and around 8% lies in the top ten. The sequenced sample was peripheral blood, obtained on day 0 of AZD1222 vaccination. Receptor source: an adult in good health.

The V and J genes are TRBV9 and TRBJ2-1; TRBD2 matches 12 bases. Germline lookup yields CDR1 SGDLS and CDR2 YYNGEE. J gave up 9 bases and V 3 bases, and 7 bases lay outside the gene matches. This CDR3 has 15 amino acids. DNA of the CDR3: TGTGCCAGCAGCGCTAGCGGGGGGGAGGGCGGTGAGCAGTTCTTC. Translation gives CASSASGGEGGEQFF.

V and J are TRBV6-5 and TRBJ1-2; no clear D. This CDR3 has 15 residues. Trimming shortened V by 0 bases and J by 2 bases, and 10 bases separated the two germline ends. Germline CDR1 reads MNHEY; CDR2 reads SVGAGI. As DNA, the CDR3 is TGTGCCAGCAGTTACTCCCGAGGGAGCAACTATGGCTACACCTTC. This sequence encodes CASSYSRGSNYGYTF.

This chain links TRBV6-1 with TRBJ2-7, with D possibly being TRBD2 (6 bases). There are 15 residues in the CDR3. With 1 base removed from V and 2 bases from J, the gap between germline ends came to 12 bases. CDR1 and CDR2 from the germline V gene are MNHNS and SASEGT. The CDR3 sequence is CASSEGEDGPYEQYF. The CDR3 bases are TGTGCCAGCAGTGAAGGGGAGGACGGACCCTACGAGCAGTACTTC.

The chain couples TRBV12-3 or TRBV12-4 to TRBJ2-1; D gene unclear. The V end was cut by 3 bases, the J end by 10 bases, with 10 bases between. The CDR3 consists of 12 residues. As DNA, the CDR3 is TGTGCCAGCAGTTTTTATGCATTCGAGCAGTTCTTC. Translating it yields CASSFYAFEQFF.

The chain combines TRBV30 with TRBJ1-4; TRBD1 matches at 9 bases. The CDR3 consists of 11 residues. Germline CDR1 is GTSNPN and CDR2 is SVGIG (reference sequence). Trimming cost V 7 bases and J 14 bases; bases outside gene matches: 8. CDR3 coding DNA: TGTGCCTCCCAAATGGGGACAGGGCTGTTTTTT. It encodes CASQMGTGLFF.

The chain employs TRBV6-5 and TRBJ1-5; D remains ambiguous. The germline V gene encodes CDR1 MNHEY and CDR2 SVGAGI. The CDR3 length is 14 residues. Trimming pared 6 bases from V and 0 bases from J, leaving 9 bases between. In DNA form, the CDR3 reads TGTGCCAGCAGGGGAGCTATTAGCAATCAGCCCCAGCATTTT. Its translation is CASRGAISNQPQHF.

V is TRBV21-1 and J is TRBJ2-7; TRBD2 is the table's D call and was not checked against the DNA. TRBV21-1 is given as a pseudogene. The CDR3 runs to 15 residues. For the CDR3, the DNA is TGTGCCAGCAGCAAAGGGCGTGCAGCGGGGTCCTTCCGGGACTTC. Translating gives CASSKGRAAGSFRDF.

The genes are TRBV7-2 and TRBJ1-2; no clear D gene. Trimming shortened V by 3 bases and J by 8 bases, and 16 bases separated the two germline ends. The CDR3 covers 14 residues. Germline V lookup: CDR1 SGHTA, CDR2 FQGNSA. CDR3 nucleotides: TGTGCCAGCAGCTTCAACAGCCGCGCTCAAGGCTACACCTTC. Its protein is CASSFNSRAQGYTF.

The chain is built from TRBV9 and TRBJ2-2, with 9 bases fitting TRBD2. V lost 8 bases, J lost 4 bases, and 3 bases stayed unmatched. The CDR3 spans 13 residues. CDR1 is SGDLS and CDR2 is YYNGEE in the germline V gene. In DNA form, the CDR3 reads TGTGCCAGTCTAGCGGGGCCCACCGGGGAGCTGTTTTTT. Translation gives CASLAGPTGELFF. Filled out from reference TRBV9 and TRBJ2-2, the complete variable domain reads DSGVTQTPKHLITATGQRVTLRCSPRSGDLSVYWYQQSLDQGLQFLIQYYNGEERAKGNILERFSAQQFPDLHSELNLSSLELGDSALYFCASLAGPTGELFFGEGSRLTVL.

The chain employs TRBV11-2 and TRBJ2-7, with a tentative D call TRBD2 (5 bases). Germline-derived CDR1 and CDR2 are SGHAT and FQNNGV. The CDR3 covers 19 residues. V lost 1 base and J lost 2, with 24 bases in between. CDR3 nucleotide sequence: TGTGCCAGCAGCTTAGGGCTGAGAGCGGAAGGAGGACCCACCTACGAGCAGTACTTC. Its protein product is CASSLGLRAEGGPTYEQYF. Full variable domain (outside the CDR3, taken from reference TRBV11-2 and TRBJ2-7): EAGVAQSPRYKIIEKRQSVAFWCNPISGHATLYWYQQILGQGPKLLIQFQNNGVVDDSQLPKDRFSAERLKGVDSTLKIQPAKLEDSAVYLCASSLGLRAEGGPTYEQYFGPGTRLTVT.

The chain carries TRBV7-9 and TRBJ2-7; no reliable D call. Per the germline V gene, CDR1 is SEHNR and CDR2 is FQNEAQ (reference sequence). The CDR3 is 15 amino acids. Trimming cost V 5 bases and J 2 bases, with 16 bases left between them. CDR3 DNA: TGTGCCAGCAGCCCGCCCCAAGGAGATACCTACGAGCAGTACTTC. This encodes CASSPPQGDTYEQYF.

This clone was detected only once. This sequence joins TRBV2 and TRBJ1-2; weak D call: TRBD1 (5 bases). Germline V lookup: CDR1 SNHLY, CDR2 FYNNEI. This CDR3 region has 13 residues. V was pared by 7 bases and J by 4 bases, with 13 bases between. The CDR3 here is CASNLDRSYGYTF. The CDR3 DNA reads TGTGCCAGCAACCTCGACAGAAGCTATGGCTACACCTTC.

This chain links TRBV14 with TRBJ2-7; D is ambiguous. V shed 1 base and J shed 3 bases, with 13 bases lying between them. CDR3 length equals 15 residues. Germline-derived CDR1 and CDR2 are SGHDN and FVKESK. CDR3 amino acids: CASSQAWGYNYEQYF. The CDR3 coding sequence is TGTGCCAGCAGCCAAGCCTGGGGATATAACTACGAGCAGTACTTC.

The genes are TRBV27 and TRBJ2-1, with D possibly being TRBD2 (5 bases). Germline CDR1 reads MNHEY; CDR2 reads SMNVEV (reference sequence). The CDR3 runs 17 residues. The ends were cut back, 2 bases at V and 8 bases at J, with 22 bases in the middle. CDR3 coding DNA: TGTGCCAGCAGTTTAGCGCCTGGACTGGCAAAGTGGGATGAGCAGTTCTTC. It specifies CASSLAPGLAKWDEQFF.

The genes are TRBV28 and TRBJ2-7, with D hard to call. Germline V CDR1 and CDR2: MDHEN, SYDVKM. The CDR3 is 14 amino acids. The V gene lost 6 bases and the J gene lost 3 bases, with 15 bases spanning the gap. Here the CDR3 DNA reads TGTGCCAGCAGAGCTTCCGACATCAACTACGAGCAGTACTTC. Its translation is CASRASDINYEQYF. The whole variable domain, remainder taken from reference TRBV28 and TRBJ2-7, is DVKVTQSSRYLVKRTGEKVFLECVQDMDHENMFWYRQDPGLGLRLIYFSYDVKMKEKGDIPEGYSVSREKKERFSLILESASTNQTSMYLCASRASDINYEQYFGPGTRLTVT.

The gene calls are TRBV6-4 and TRBJ1-2; D perhaps matches TRBD1 (5 bases). Trimming cost V 2 bases and J 5 bases, with 6 bases left between them. The CDR3 length is 12 residues. Germline V gene data show CDR1 as MRHNA and CDR2 as SNTAGT. CDR3 nucleotide sequence: TGTGCCAGCAGTGACAGGGGTTATGGCTACACCTTC. It codes for CASSDRGYGYTF.

The chain carries TRBV30 and TRBJ1-2; 10 bases match TRBD1. CDR3 length: 16 residues. Trimming at V came to 1 base and at J to 7 bases, leaving 12 bases not matched to a gene. CDR1 and CDR2 from the germline V gene are GTSNPN and SVGIG (reference sequence). The CDR3 region has the DNA TGTGCCTGGAGTGAGAACGAGACAGGGGGCTTCCCTGGCTACACCTTC. It is translated as CAWSENETGGFPGYTF.

The V call is TRBV6-1, the J call TRBJ2-7; D tentatively reads TRBD1 or TRBD2 (6 bases each). Germline V lookup: CDR1 MNHNS, CDR2 SASEGT. The CDR3 extends over 15 amino acids. Between the trimmed V and J ends, which lost 2 bases and 4 bases, there was a span of 15 bases. CDR3 coding DNA: TGTGCCAGCAGTGAAACCTGGGGGGCTCTGTACGAGCAGTACTTC. Protein product: CASSETWGALYEQYF.

This sequence joins TRBV7-9 and TRBJ2-1; weak D call: TRBD1 (8 bases). The CDR3 extends over 16 amino acids. The germline gives CDR1 SEHNR, CDR2 FQNEAQ (reference sequence). V dropped 6 bases and J dropped 7 bases, with 22 bases sitting between them. CDR3 residues: CASSPQGGLAENEQFF. The CDR3 bases are TGTGCCAGCAGTCCACAGGGGGGGCTAGCTGAGAATGAGCAGTTCTTC.

The chain couples TRBV7-8 to TRBJ2-7, with 8 bases matching TRBD2. V shed 5 bases and J 0 bases; nucleotides not matched to a gene: 6. The CDR3 has 15 residues. CDR1 and CDR2 (germline): SGHVS, FQNEAQ. CDR3 bases: TGTGCCAGCAGCCCCGAGCGGGGGCCCTCCTACGAGCAGTACTTC. It encodes CASSPERGPSYEQYF. Looking up the rest from reference TRBV7-8 and TRBJ2-7 gives the full variable domain: GAGVSQSPRYKVAKRGQDVALRCDPISGHVSLFWYQQALGQGPEFLTYFQNEAQLDKSGLPSDRFFAERPEGSVSTLKIQRTQQEDSAVYLCASSPERGPSYEQYFGPGTRLTVT.

The chain joins TRBV6-5 to TRBJ1-2; no clear D. Germline V gene data show CDR1 as MNHEY and CDR2 as SVGAGI. V was clipped by 6 bases and J by 7 bases, with 15 bases between them. The CDR3 length is 13 residues. The CDR3 nucleotides are TGTGCCAGCAGCAACACCCATGCCCCTGGCTACACCTTC. Translation: CASSNTHAPGYTF.

This chain uses TRBV27 with TRBJ1-6; 8 nucleotides line up with TRBD1. This CDR3 comprises 14 residues. The trim removed 6 bases at V and 8 bases at J, leaving 6 bases unmatched. Germline V gives CDR1 MNHEY, CDR2 SMNVEV (reference sequence). CDR3 loop: CASSRDRRHSPLHF. The CDR3 nucleotides are TGTGCCAGCAGCAGGGACAGGCGGCATTCACCCCTCCACTTT.

The chain carries TRBV19 and TRBJ2-7; maybe TRBD2 (7 bases). Trimming cost V 6 bases and J 2 bases, with 14 bases left between them. This CDR3 has 14 amino acids. Germline CDR1 is LNHDA and CDR2 is SQIVND (reference sequence). For the CDR3, the DNA is TGTGCCAGTAGCGGGGGGCCGCCCCCCTACGAGCAGTACTTC. Translation gives CASSGGPPPYEQYF.

CDR3: CASSLMRGTEAFF. The DNA of the CDR3 is TGTGCCAGCAGCTTAATGAGGGGCACTGAAGCTTTCTTT. The rearrangement links TRBV7-3 to TRBJ1-1; D perhaps matches TRBD1 (5 bases). The V gene's germline CDR1 is SGHTA and CDR2 FQGTGA. The CDR3 runs to 13 residues. The ends were cut back, 1 base at V and 4 bases at J, with 7 bases in the middle.

V gene TRBV12-5 combines with J gene TRBJ2-1; D possibly corresponds to TRBD1 (5 bases). The CDR3 has 14 residues. Germline-derived CDR1 and CDR2 are LGHNT and FRNRAP. V was cut by 3 bases and J by 0 bases, with 6 bases left in between. CDR3 in amino acids: CASGFDSSYNEQFF. In nucleotides, the CDR3 is TGTGCTAGTGGTTTTGACAGCTCCTACAATGAGCAGTTCTTC.

The chain employs TRBV3-1 (or the pseudogene TRBV3-2) and TRBJ2-7; 7 positions match TRBD2. Germline CDR1 and CDR2: LGHDT and YNNKEL (reference sequence). The CDR3 length is 14 residues. V lost 1 base, J lost 5 bases, and 5 bases stayed unmatched. CDR3 loop: CASSQVRGSHEQYF. Here the CDR3 DNA reads TGTGCCAGCAGCCAAGTGCGGGGGTCTCACGAGCAGTACTTC.

This clone was counted at least ten times. The CDR3 nucleotides are TGCAGCGTACAGGTAGAATACGAGCAGTACTTC. Encoded protein: CSVQVEYEQYF. The chain is built from TRBV29-1 and TRBJ2-7, with D maybe TRBD1 (5 bases). Germline V CDR1 and CDR2: SQVTM, ANQGSEA. CDR3 length: 11 amino acids. The germline V and J ends were trimmed by 6 bases and 4 bases, with 10 bases remaining between them.

In its sample, this clone was seen once. CDR3 protein: CASSAQTGRGGYTF. CDR3 nucleotide sequence: TGTGCCAGCAGTGCCCAGACAGGGAGGGGCGGCTACACCTTC. The chain employs TRBV27 and TRBJ1-2; 7 positions agree with TRBD1. In germline, CDR1 is MNHEY, CDR2 SMNVEV (reference sequence). This CDR3 has 14 residues. V lost 5 bases, J lost 8 bases, and 11 bases stayed unmatched.

This clone was detected once. The rearrangement uses TRBV6-1 and TRBJ2-3; perhaps TRBD1 as D (6 bases). Looked up from germline, CDR1 is MNHNS and CDR2 is SASEGT. This CDR3 comprises 15 residues. Trimming shortened V by 2 bases and J by 2 bases, and 11 bases separated the two germline ends. The chain's CDR3 is CASSERGHPTDTQYF. CDR3 sequence (DNA): TGTGCCAGCAGTGAACGGGGACACCCCACAGATACGCAGTATTTT.

This chain links TRBV28 with TRBJ1-3; D is undetermined. V gave up 4 bases and J gave up 0 bases, with 13 bases separating them. This CDR3 spans 16 amino acids. Germline V CDR1 and CDR2: MDHEN, SYDVKM. DNA for the CDR3: TGTGCCAGCAGTTCACCCGCGTGGAGCTCTGGAAACACCATATATTTT. This sequence encodes CASSSPAWSSGNTIYF.

The rearrangement links TRBV6-1 to TRBJ2-5, with D possibly being TRBD2 (6 bases). V dropped 3 bases and J dropped 5 bases, with 22 bases sitting between them. The CDR3 extends over 17 amino acids. Looked up from germline, CDR1 is MNHNS and CDR2 is SASEGT. In DNA, the CDR3 is TGTGCCAGCAGTGACCCCCGCCGAACTAGCTTGGGGGAGACCCAGTACTTC. This codes for CASSDPRRTSLGETQYF.